Presented here are 2 T cell receptor beta chains from one specimen sequenced in a study of tumor and adjacent non-tumor tissue in lung cancer. The template was RNA from unsorted bulk tissue. The library came from three nested PCR rounds adapted from ARM-PCR protocols. MiXCR, run by TCRdb on the multiplex PCR reads, gives a single entry per CDR3 protein. The data show 90,000 to 130,000 distinct CDR3 sequences, 84% seen once. Sequenced sample: lung tumor tissue. The origin of the receptors is a man between 65 and 85 years old with non-small cell lung cancer.

This clonotype showed up many times. The chain carries TRBV30 and TRBJ1-1; D unresolved. The CDR3 has 15 residues. CDR1 and CDR2 (germline): GTSNPN, SVGIG (reference sequence). V gave up 1 base and J gave up 3 bases, with 15 bases separating them. CDR3 in amino acids: CAWSAFRLPYTEAFF. The CDR3 DNA sequence: TGTGCCTGGAGTGCGTTCCGACTGCCATACACTGAAGCTTTCTTT. The full variable domain, with the rest looked up from reference TRBV30 and TRBJ1-1, is SQTIHQWPATLVQPVGSPLSLECTVEGTSNPNLYWYRQAAGRGLQLLFYSVGIGQISSEVPQNLSASRPQDRQFILSSKKLLLSDSGFYLCAWSAFRLPYTEAFFGQGTRLTVV.

Remarks on this clonotype: This may stem from a read error, because a much larger clone lies one nucleotide away. The J gene is TRBJ1-5, the V gene TRBV28, with 8 bases lining up with TRBD1. The CDR3 length is 14 residues. Germline V gene sequence: CDR1 MDHEN, CDR2 SYDVKM. CDR3 sequence (DNA): TGTGCCAGCAGTGTGACAGGGGAGAATCAGCGCCAGCATTTT. Translated, it gives CASSVTGENQRQHF. The variable domain in full, with the rest retrieved from reference TRBV28 and TRBJ1-5, is DVKVTQSSRYLVKRTGEKVFLECVQDMDHENMFWYRQDPGLGLRLIYFSYDVKMKEKGDIPEGYSVSREKKERFSLILESASTNQTSMYLCASSVTGENQRQHFGDGTRLSIL.